Listed here is a single T cell receptor beta chain. The target antigen is unknown. This sample was taken from a study of cytomegalovirus exposure and HLA in healthy donors. Whole-study findings and limits: Reportedly, TCR beta sequences accurately predicted HLA-A and HLA-B alleles in most subjects.

The study ran its PCR with 60 Vbeta and 13 Jbeta primers. In the study's own analysis: Later, an analysis found roughly 80 million unique TCR beta chains, and 8.5 million to 12 million of these were shared. Sequencing used immunoSEQ multiplex PCR; TCRdb keeps in-frame clones, though not all of them. V and J calls and clone size come straight from that table; D and trimming were deduced from the DNA. The sample lists around 100,000 clones, approximately 70% occurring once. Germline V CDR1 and CDR2: SGDLS, YYNGEE. Losses at the gene ends were 0 bases for V and 8 bases for J; bases not matched to a gene: 9. The CDR3 is 16 residues long.

J is TRBJ1-4 and V is TRBV9; 8 bases match TRBD1. The sample comprised PBMCs. This clonotype was sampled from a man aged 30-40 years in good health and CMV-seropositive. The CDR3 DNA reads as TGTGCCAGCAGCGTAGGGGCAGGGGGCGCAGGGGAAAAACTGTTTTTT. Translating it yields CASSVGAGGAGEKLFF. The variable domain in full, completed from reference TRBV9 and TRBJ1-4, reads DSGVTQTPKHLITATGQRVTLRCSPRSGDLSVYWYQQSLDQGLQFLIQYYNGEERAKGNILERFSAQQFPDLHSELNLSSLELGDSALYFCASSVGAGGAGEKLFFGSGTQLSVL.